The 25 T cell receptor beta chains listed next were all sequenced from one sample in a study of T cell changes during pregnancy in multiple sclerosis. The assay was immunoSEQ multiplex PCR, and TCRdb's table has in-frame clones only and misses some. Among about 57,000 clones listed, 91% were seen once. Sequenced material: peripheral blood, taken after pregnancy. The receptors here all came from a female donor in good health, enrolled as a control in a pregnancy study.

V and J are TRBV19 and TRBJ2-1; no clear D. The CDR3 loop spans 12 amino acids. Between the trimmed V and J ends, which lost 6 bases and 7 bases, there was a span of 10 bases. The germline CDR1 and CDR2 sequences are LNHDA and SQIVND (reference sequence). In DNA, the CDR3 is TGTGCCAGTAGATCCAGGAAGAATGAGCAGTTCTTC. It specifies CASRSRKNEQFF. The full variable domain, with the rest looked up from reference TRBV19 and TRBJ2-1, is DGGITQSPKYLFRKEGQNVTLSCEQNLNHDAMYWYRQDPGQGLRLIYYSQIVNDFQKGDIAEGYSVSREKKESFPLTVTSAQKNPTAFYLCASRSRKNEQFFGPGTRLTVL.

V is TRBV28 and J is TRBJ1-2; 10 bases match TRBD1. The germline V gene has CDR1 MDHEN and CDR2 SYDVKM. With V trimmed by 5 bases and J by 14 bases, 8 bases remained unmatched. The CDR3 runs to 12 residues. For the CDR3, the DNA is TGTGCCAGCAGTGGAAGGGACAGGGGCATTACCTTC. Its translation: CASSGRDRGITF.

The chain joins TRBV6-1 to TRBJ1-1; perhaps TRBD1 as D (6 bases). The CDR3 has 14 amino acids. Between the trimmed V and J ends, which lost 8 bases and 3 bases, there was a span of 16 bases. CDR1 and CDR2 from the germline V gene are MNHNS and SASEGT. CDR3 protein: CASQTGLGDTEAFF. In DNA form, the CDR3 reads TGTGCCAGCCAGACAGGCCTGGGGGACACTGAAGCTTTCTTT.

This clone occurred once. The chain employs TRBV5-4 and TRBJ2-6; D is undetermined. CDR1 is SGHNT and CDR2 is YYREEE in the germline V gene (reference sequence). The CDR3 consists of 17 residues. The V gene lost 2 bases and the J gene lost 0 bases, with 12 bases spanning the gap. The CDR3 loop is CASSFRQVTSGANVLTF. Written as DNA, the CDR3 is TGTGCCAGCAGCTTTCGGCAGGTCACCTCTGGGGCCAACGTCCTGACTTTC. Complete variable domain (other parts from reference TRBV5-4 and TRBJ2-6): ETGVTQSPTHLIKTRGQQVTLRCSSQSGHNTVSWYQQALGQGPQFIFQYYREEENGRGNFPPRFSGLQFPNYSSELNVNALELDDSALYLCASSFRQVTSGANVLTFGAGSRLTVL.

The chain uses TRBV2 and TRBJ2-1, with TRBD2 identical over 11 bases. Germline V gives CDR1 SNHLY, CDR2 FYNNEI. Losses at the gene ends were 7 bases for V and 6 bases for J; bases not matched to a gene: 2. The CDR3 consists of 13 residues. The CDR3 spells CASKTSGGNEQFF. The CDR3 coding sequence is TGTGCCAGCAAAACTAGCGGGGGCAATGAGCAGTTCTTC.

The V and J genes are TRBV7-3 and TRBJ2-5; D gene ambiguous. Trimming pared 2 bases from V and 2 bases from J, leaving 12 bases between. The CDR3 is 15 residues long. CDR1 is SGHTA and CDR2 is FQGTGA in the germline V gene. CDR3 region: CASSLVAGGQETQYF. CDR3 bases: TGTGCCAGCAGCTTAGTGGCAGGTGGGCAAGAGACCCAGTACTTC.

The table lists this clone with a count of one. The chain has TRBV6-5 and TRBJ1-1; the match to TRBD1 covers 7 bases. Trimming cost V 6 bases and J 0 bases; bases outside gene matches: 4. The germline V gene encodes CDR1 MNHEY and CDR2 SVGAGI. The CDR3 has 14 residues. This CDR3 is CASSSGTVNTEAFF. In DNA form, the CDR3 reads TGTGCCAGCAGCTCTGGGACAGTGAACACTGAAGCTTTCTTT.

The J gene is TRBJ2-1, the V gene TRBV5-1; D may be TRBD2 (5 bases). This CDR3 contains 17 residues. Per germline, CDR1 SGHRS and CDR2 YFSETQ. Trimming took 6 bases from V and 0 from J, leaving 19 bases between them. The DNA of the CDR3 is TGCGCCAGCACTCATAATTTAGCGACCGGCTCCTACAATGAGCAGTTCTTC. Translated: CASTHNLATGSYNEQFF.

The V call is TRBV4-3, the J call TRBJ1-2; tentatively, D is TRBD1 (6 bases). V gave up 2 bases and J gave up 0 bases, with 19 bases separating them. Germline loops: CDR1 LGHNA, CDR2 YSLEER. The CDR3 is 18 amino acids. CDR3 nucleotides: TGCGCCAGCAGCCAATTACACGACGCGGGGGCAGCTAACTATGGCTACACCTTC. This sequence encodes CASSQLHDAGAANYGYTF.

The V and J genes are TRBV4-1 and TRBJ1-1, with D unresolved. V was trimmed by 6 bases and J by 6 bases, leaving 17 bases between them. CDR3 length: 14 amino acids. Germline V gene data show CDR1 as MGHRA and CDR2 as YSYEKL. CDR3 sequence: CASSRSGAKPEAFF. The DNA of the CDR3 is TGCGCCAGCAGTCGCTCCGGAGCGAAGCCTGAAGCTTTCTTT.

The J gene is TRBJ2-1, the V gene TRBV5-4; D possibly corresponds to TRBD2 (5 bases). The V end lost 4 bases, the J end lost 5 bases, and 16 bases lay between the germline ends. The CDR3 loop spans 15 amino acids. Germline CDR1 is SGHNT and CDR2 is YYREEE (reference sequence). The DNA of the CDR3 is TGTGCCAGCAGCCCGGACCAGCGGTTCCACAATGAGCAGTTCTTC. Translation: CASSPDQRFHNEQFF.

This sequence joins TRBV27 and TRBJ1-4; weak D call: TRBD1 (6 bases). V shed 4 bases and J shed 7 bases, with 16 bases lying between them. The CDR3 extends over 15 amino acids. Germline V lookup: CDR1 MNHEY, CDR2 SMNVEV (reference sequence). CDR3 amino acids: CASSSQGRGSEKLFF. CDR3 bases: TGTGCCAGCAGTTCCCAGGGGAGGGGGAGTGAAAAACTGTTTTTT.

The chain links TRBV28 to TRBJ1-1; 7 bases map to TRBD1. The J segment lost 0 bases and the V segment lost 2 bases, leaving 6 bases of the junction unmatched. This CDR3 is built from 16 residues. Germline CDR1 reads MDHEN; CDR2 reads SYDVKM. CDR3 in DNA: TGTGCCAGCAGTTTAGAGGGGGCGAGAGTGAACACTGAAGCTTTCTTT. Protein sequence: CASSLEGARVNTEAFF. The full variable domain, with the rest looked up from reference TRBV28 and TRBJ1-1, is DVKVTQSSRYLVKRTGEKVFLECVQDMDHENMFWYRQDPGLGLRLIYFSYDVKMKEKGDIPEGYSVSREKKERFSLILESASTNQTSMYLCASSLEGARVNTEAFFGQGTRLTVV.

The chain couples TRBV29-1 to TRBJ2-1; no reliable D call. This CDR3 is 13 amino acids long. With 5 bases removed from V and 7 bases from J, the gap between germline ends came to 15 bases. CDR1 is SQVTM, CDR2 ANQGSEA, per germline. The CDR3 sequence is CSVSGRGLNEQFF. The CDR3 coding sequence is TGCAGCGTTTCCGGCCGAGGCCTGAATGAGCAGTTCTTC.

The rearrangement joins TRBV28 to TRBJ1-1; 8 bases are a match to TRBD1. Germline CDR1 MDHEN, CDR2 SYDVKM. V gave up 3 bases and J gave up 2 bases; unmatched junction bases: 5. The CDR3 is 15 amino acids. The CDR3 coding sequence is TGTGCCAGCAGTTTGGGGGACAGGCGTAACACTGAAGCTTTCTTT. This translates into CASSLGDRRNTEAFF.

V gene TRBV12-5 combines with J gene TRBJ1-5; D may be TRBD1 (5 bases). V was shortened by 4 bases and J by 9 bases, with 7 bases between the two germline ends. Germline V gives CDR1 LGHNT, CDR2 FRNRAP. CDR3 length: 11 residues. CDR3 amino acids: CASGSDRPQHF. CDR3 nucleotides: TGTGCTAGTGGTTCCGACAGGCCCCAGCATTTT.

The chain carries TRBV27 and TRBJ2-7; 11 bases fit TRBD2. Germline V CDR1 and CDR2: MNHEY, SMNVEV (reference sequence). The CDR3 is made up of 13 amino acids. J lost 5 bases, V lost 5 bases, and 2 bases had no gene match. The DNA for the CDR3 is TGTGCCAGCAGTATGGGACTAGCGGACGAGCAGTACTTC. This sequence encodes CASSMGLADEQYF.

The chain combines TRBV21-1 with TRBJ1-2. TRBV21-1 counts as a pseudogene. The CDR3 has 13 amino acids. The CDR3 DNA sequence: TGTGCCAGCAGCAAAGGGGAGCTCTATGGCTACACCTTC. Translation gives CASSKGELYGYTF.

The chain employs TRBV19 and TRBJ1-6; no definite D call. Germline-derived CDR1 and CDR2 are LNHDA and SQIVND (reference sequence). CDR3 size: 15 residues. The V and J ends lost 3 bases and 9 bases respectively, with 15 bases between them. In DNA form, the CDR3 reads TGTGCCAGTAGTATGGGCACTGGCTTCACTTCACCCCTCCACTTT. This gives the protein CASSMGTGFTSPLHF.

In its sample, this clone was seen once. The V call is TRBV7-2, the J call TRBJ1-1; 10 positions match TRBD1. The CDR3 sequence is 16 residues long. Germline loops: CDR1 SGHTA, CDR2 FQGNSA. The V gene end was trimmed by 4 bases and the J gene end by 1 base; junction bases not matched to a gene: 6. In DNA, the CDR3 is TGTGCCAGCAGCTCCGGGACAGGGGTTGGGAACACTGAAGCTTTCTTT. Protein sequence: CASSSGTGVGNTEAFF. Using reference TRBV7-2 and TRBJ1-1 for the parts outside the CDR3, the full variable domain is GAGVSQSPSNKVTEKGKDVELRCDPISGHTALYWYRQSLGQGLEFLIYFQGNSAPDKSGLPSDRFSAERTGGSVSTLTIQRTQQEDSAVYLCASSSGTGVGNTEAFFGQGTRLTVV.

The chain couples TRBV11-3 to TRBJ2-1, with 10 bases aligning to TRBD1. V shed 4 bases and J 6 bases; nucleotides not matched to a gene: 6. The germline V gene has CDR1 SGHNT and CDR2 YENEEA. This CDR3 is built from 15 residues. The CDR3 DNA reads TGTGCCAGCAGCTGGGGGACAGGGGTGGCCAATGAGCAGTTCTTC. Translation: CASSWGTGVANEQFF.

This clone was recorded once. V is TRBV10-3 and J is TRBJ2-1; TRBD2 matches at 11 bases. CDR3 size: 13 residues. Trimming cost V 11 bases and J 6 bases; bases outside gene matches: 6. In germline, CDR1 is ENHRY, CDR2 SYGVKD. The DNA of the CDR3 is TGTGCCGTGACTAGCGGGACGGTCAATGAGCAGTTCTTC. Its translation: CAVTSGTVNEQFF.

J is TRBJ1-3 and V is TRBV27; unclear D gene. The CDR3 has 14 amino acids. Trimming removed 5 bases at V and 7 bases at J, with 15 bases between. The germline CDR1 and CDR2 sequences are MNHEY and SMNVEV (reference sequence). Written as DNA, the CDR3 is TGTGCCAGCAGTCGGACTGCGAATTACAACACCATATATTTT. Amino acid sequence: CASSRTANYNTIYF.

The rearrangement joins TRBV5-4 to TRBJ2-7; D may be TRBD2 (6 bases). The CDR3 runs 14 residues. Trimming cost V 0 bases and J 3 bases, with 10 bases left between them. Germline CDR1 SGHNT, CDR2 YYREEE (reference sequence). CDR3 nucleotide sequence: TGTGCCAGCAGCTTGGGGGATAGCGGCTACGAGCAGTACTTC. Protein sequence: CASSLGDSGYEQYF. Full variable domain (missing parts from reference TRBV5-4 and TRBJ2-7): ETGVTQSPTHLIKTRGQQVTLRCSSQSGHNTVSWYQQALGQGPQFIFQYYREEENGRGNFPPRFSGLQFPNYSSELNVNALELDDSALYLCASSLGDSGYEQYFGPGTRLTVT.

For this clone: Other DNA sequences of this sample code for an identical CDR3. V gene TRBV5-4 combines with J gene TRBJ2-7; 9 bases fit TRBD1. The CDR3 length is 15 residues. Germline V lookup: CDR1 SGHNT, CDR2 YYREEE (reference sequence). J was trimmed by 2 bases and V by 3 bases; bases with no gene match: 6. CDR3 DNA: TGTGCCAGCAGCTCACCGGGACAGGGAGCCTACGAGCAGTACTTC. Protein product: CASSSPGQGAYEQYF.